This TCR beta chain was observed in a study of cytomegalovirus exposure and HLA in healthy donors. PCR was performed using 60 Vbeta and 13 Jbeta primers. Some clones are missing from TCRdb's copy, which holds only in-frame ones; the method was immunoSEQ multiplex PCR. Among approximately 150,000 clones, 75% to 90% were seen once, and the ten largest hold around 4.5%. CDR1 MDHEN and CDR2 SYDVKM come from the germline V gene. V was pared by 1 base and J by 10 bases, with 10 bases between. The CDR3 runs 12 residues. The sequence was obtained from a young man in good health and CMV-seronegative. The sample comprised PBMCs. The chain employs TRBV28 and TRBJ1-1; D is unclear. The CDR3 DNA reads as TGTGCCAGCAGTTTATCTCCGGGAAGAGCTTTCTTT. This encodes CASSLSPGRAFF.